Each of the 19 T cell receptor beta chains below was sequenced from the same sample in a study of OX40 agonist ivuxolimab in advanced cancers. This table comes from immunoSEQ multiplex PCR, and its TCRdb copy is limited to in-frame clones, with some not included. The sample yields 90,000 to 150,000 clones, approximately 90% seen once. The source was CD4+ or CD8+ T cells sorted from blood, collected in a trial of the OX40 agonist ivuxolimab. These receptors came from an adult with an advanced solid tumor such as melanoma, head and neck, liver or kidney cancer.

The CDR3 here is CASSVTGLAKNIQYF. CDR3 DNA sequence: TGTGCCAGCAGCGTAACAGGGTTAGCCAAAAACATTCAGTACTTC. The J gene is TRBJ2-4, the V gene TRBV6-1, with a tentative D call TRBD1 (6 bases). Trimming removed 6 bases at V and 0 bases at J, with 12 bases between. This CDR3 is 15 amino acids long. CDR1 and CDR2 from the germline V gene are MNHNS and SASEGT.

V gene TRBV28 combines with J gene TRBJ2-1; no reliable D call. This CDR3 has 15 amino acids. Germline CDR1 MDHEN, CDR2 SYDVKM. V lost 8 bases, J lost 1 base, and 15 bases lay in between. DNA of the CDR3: TGTGCCAGCGGTCAGTGGGGTCGGTCCTACAATGAGCAGTTCTTC. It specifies CASGQWGRSYNEQFF.

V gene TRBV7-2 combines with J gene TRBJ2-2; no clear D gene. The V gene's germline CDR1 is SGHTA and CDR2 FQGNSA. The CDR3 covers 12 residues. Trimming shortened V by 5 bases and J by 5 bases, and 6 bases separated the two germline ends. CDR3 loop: CASSVMTGELFF. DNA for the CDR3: TGTGCCAGCAGCGTCATGACCGGGGAGCTGTTTTTT.

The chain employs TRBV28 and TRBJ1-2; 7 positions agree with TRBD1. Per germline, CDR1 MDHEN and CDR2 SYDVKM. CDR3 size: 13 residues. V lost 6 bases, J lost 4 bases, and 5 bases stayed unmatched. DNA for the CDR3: TGTGCCAGCAGGGTTTACAGGGGCTATGGCTACACCTTC. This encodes CASRVYRGYGYTF.

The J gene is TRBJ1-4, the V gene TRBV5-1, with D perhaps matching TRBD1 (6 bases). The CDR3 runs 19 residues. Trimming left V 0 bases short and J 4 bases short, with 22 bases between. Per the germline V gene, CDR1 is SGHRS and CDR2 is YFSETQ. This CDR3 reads CASSLGRQASGHVNEKLFF. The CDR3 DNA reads TGCGCCAGCAGCTTGGGAAGACAGGCGAGCGGGCATGTTAATGAAAAACTGTTTTTT.

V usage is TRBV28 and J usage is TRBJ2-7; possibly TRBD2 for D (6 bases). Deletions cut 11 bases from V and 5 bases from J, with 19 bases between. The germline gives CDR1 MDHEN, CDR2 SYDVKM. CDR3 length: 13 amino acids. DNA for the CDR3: TGTGCCTCCAAGGGAGGAGGGTCCGACGAGCAGTACTTC. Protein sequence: CASKGGGSDEQYF.

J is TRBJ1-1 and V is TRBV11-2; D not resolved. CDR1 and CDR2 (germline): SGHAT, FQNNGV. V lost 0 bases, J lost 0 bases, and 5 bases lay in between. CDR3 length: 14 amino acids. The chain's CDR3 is CASSLDLLNTEAFF. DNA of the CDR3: TGTGCCAGCAGCTTAGATCTGCTGAACACTGAAGCTTTCTTT.

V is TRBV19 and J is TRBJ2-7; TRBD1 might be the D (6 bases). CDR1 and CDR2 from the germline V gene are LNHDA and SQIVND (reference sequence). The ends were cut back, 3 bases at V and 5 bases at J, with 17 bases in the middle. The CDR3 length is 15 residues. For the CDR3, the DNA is TGTGCCAGTAGTATGAGGGGGACACTACCTAACGAGCAGTACTTC. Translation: CASSMRGTLPNEQYF.

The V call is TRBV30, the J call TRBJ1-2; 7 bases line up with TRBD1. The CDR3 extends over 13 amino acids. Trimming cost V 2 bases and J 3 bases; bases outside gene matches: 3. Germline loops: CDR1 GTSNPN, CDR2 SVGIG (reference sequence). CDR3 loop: CAWSLTGDYGYTF. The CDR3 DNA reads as TGTGCCTGGAGTTTAACAGGGGACTATGGCTACACCTTC. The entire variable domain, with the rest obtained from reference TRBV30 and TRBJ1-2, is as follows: SQTIHQWPATLVQPVGSPLSLECTVEGTSNPNLYWYRQAAGRGLQLLFYSVGIGQISSEVPQNLSASRPQDRQFILSSKKLLLSDSGFYLCAWSLTGDYGYTFGSGTRLTVV.

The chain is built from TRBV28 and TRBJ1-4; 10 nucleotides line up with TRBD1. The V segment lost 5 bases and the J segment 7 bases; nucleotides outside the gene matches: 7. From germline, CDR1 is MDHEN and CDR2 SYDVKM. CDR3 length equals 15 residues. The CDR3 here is CASSTGTGEREKLFF. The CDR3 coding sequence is TGTGCCAGCAGTACCGGGACAGGGGAGCGTGAAAAACTGTTTTTT. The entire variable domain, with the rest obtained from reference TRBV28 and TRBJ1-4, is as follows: DVKVTQSSRYLVKRTGEKVFLECVQDMDHENMFWYRQDPGLGLRLIYFSYDVKMKEKGDIPEGYSVSREKKERFSLILESASTNQTSMYLCASSTGTGEREKLFFGSGTQLSVL.

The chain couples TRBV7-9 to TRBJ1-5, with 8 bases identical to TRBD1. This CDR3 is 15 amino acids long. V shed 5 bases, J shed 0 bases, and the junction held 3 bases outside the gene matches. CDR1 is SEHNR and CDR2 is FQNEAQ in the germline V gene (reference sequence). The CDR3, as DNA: TGTGCCAGCAGCCCCCAGGGGGCTAGCAATCAGCCCCAGCATTTT. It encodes CASSPQGASNQPQHF. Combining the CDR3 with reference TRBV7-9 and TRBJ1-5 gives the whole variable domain DTGVSQNPRHKITKRGQNVTFRCDPISEHNRLYWYRQTLGQGPEFLTYFQNEAQLEKSRLLSDRFSAERPKGSFSTLEIQRTEQGDSAMYLCASSPQGASNQPQHFGDGTRLSIL.

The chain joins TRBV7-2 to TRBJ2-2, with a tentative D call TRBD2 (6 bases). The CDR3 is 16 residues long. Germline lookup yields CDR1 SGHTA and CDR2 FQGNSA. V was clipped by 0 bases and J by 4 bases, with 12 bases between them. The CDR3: CASSLAIQAGTGELFF. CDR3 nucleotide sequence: TGTGCCAGCAGCTTAGCGATACAAGCGGGCACCGGGGAGCTGTTTTTT.

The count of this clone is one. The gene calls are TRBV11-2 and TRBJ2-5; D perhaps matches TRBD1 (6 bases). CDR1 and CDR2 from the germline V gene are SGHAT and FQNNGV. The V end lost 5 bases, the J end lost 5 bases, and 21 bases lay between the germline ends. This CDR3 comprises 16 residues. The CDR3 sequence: CASSPRLGASGETQYF. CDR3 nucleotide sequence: TGTGCCAGCAGCCCTCGGTTGGGGGCCTCTGGGGAGACCCAGTACTTC.

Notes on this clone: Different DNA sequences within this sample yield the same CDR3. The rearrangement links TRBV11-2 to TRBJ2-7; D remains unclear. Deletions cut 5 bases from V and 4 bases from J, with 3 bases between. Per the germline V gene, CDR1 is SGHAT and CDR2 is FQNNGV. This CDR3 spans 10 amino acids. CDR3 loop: CASSPYEQYF. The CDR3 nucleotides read TGTGCCAGCAGCCCATACGAGCAGTACTTC.

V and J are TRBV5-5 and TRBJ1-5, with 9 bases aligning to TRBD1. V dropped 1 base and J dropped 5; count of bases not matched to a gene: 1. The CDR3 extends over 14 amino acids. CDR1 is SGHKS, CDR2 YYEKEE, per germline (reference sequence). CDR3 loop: CASSLWDRDQPQHF. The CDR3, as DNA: TGTGCCAGCAGCTTGTGGGACAGGGATCAGCCCCAGCATTTT.

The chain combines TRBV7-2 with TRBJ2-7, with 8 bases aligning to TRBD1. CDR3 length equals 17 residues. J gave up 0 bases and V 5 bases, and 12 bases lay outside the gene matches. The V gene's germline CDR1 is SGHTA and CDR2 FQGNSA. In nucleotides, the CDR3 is TGTGCCAGCAGCCCAGGGGGCACTAGCCGGAGCTCCTACGAGCAGTACTTC. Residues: CASSPGGTSRSSYEQYF.

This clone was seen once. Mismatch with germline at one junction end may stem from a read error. CDR3 region: CASSLSGVNAEAFF. CDR3 in DNA: TGTGCCAGTAGTTTGTCAGGGGTGAACGCTGAAGCTTTCTTT. The V and J genes are TRBV19 and TRBJ1-1, with a possible D match to TRBD1 (6 bases). The germline V gene has CDR1 LNHDA and CDR2 SQIVND (reference sequence). This CDR3 region has 14 residues.

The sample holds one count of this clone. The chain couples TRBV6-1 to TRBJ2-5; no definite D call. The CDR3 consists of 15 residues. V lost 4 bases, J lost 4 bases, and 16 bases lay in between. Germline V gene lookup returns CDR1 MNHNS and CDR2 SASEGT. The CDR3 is CASSAVIKEGETQYF. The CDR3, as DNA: TGTGCCAGCAGTGCAGTTATCAAGGAAGGAGAGACCCAGTACTTC.

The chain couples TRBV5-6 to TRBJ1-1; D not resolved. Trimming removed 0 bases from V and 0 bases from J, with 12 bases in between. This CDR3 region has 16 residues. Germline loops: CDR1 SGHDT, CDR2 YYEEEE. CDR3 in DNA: TGTGCCAGCAGCTTGGCTTCAGGTGCACTGAACACTGAAGCTTTCTTT. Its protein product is CASSLASGALNTEAFF.